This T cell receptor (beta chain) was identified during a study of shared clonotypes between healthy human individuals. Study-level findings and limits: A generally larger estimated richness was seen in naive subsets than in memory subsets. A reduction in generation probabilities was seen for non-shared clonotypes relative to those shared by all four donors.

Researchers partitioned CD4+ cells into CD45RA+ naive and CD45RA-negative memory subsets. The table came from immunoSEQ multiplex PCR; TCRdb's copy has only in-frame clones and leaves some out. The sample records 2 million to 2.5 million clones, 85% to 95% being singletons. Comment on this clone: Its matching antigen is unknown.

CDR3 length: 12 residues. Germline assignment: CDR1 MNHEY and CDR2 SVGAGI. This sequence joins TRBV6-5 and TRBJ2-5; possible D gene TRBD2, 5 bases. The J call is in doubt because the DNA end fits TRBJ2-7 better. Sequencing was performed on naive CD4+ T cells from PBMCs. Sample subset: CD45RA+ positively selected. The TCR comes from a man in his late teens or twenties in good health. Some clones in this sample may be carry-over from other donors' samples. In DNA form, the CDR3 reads TGTGCCAGCACTAGCAAGTCCTACGAGCAGTACTTC. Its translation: CASTSKSYEQYF.